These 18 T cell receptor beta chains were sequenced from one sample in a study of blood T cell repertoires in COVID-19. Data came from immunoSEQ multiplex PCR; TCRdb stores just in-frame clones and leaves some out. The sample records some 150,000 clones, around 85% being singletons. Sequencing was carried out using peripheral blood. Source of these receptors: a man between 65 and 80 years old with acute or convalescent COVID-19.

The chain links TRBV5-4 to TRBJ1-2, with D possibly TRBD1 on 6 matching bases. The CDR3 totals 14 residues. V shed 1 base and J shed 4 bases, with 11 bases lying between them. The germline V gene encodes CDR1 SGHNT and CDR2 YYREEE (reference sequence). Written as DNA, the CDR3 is TGTGCCAGCAGCTTGAACAGGGCAAGCTATGGCTACACCTTC. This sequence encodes CASSLNRASYGYTF.

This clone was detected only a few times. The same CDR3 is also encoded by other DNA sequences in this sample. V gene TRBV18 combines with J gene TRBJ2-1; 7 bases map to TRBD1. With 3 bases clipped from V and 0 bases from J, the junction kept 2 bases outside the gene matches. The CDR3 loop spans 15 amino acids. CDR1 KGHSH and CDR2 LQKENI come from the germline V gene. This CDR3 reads CASSPGQSSYNEQFF. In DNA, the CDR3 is TGTGCCAGCTCACCGGGACAGAGCTCCTACAATGAGCAGTTCTTC.

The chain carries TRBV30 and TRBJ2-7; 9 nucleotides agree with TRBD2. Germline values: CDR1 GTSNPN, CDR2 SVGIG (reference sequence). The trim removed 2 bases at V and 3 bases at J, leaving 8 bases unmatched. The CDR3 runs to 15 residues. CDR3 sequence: CAWSLRQREVYEQYF. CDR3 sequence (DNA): TGTGCCTGGAGTTTAAGACAGCGGGAGGTCTACGAGCAGTACTTC.

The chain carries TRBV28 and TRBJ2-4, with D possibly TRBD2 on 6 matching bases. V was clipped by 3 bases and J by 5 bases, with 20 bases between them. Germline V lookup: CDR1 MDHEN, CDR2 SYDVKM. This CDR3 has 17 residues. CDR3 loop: CASSFGPGSGDQNIQYF. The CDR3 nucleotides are TGTGCCAGCAGTTTCGGTCCCGGGAGTGGAGACCAAAACATTCAGTACTTC. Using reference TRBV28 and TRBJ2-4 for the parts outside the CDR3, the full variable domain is DVKVTQSSRYLVKRTGEKVFLECVQDMDHENMFWYRQDPGLGLRLIYFSYDVKMKEKGDIPEGYSVSREKKERFSLILESASTNQTSMYLCASSFGPGSGDQNIQYFGAGTRLSVL.

The CDR3 nucleotides are TGTGCCAGCTCACCACTGTCCGGGACTAGCGGGACCTCGGGATACGAGCAGTACTTC. The encoded protein is CASSPLSGTSGTSGYEQYF. V is TRBV18 and J is TRBJ2-7, with 13 bases fitting TRBD2. The germline gives CDR1 KGHSH, CDR2 LQKENI. The trim removed 1 base at V and 4 bases at J, leaving 13 bases unmatched. The CDR3 is made up of 19 amino acids.

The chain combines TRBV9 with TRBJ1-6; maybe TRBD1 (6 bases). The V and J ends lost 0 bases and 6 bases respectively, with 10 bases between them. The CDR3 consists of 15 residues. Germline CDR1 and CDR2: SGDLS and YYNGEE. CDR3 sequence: CASSVEGRGNSPLHF. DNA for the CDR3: TGTGCCAGCAGCGTAGAAGGCAGGGGTAATTCACCCCTCCACTTT.

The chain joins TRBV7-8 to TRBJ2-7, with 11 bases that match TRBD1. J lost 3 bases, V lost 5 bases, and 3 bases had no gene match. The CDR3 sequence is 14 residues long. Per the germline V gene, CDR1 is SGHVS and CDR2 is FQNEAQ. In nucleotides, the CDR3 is TGTGCCAGCAGCCCCGGGACAGGGGGCTACGAGCAGTACTTC. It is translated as CASSPGTGGYEQYF. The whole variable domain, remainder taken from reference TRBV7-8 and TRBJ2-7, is GAGVSQSPRYKVAKRGQDVALRCDPISGHVSLFWYQQALGQGPEFLTYFQNEAQLDKSGLPSDRFFAERPEGSVSTLKIQRTQQEDSAVYLCASSPGTGGYEQYFGPGTRLTVT.

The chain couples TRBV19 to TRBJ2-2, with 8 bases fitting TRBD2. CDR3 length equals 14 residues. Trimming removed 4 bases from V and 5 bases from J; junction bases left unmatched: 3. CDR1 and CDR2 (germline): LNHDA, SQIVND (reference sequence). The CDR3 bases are TGTGCCAGTAGTACTAGCGGGCCTACCGGGGAGCTGTTTTTT. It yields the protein CASSTSGPTGELFF.

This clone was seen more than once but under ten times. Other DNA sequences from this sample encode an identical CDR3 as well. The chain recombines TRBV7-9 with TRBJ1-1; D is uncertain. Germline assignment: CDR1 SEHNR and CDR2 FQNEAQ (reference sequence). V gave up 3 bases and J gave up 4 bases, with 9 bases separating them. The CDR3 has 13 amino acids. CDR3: CASSFEGGTEAFF. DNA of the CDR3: TGTGCCAGCAGCTTCGAGGGCGGCACTGAAGCTTTCTTT.

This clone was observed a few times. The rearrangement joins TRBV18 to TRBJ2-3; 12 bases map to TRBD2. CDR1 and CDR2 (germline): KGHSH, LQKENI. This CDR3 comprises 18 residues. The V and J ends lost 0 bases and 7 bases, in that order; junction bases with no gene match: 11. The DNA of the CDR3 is TGTGCCAGCTCACCACCCGGTGGACTAGCGGGACAGGCGAATACGCAGTATTTT. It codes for CASSPPGGLAGQANTQYF.

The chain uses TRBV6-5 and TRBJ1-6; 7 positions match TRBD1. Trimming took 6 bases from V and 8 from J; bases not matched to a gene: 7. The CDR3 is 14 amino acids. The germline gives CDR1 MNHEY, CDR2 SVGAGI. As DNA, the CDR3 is TGTGCCAGCAGAGAGGGGGCAGAGTATTCACCCCTCCACTTT. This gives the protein CASREGAEYSPLHF.

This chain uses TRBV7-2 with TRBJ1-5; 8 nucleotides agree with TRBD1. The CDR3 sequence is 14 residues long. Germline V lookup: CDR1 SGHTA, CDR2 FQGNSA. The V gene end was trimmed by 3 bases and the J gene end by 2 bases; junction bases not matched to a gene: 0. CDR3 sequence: CASSLDRGNQPQHF. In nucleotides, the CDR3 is TGTGCCAGCAGCTTGGACAGGGGCAATCAGCCCCAGCATTTT.

The CDR3 loop is CASSGTGGGEQYF. The CDR3 DNA sequence: TGTGCCAGCAGCGGAACAGGGGGCGGCGAGCAGTACTTC. The V call is TRBV9, the J call TRBJ2-7; TRBD1 aligns across 9 bases. The CDR3 extends over 13 amino acids. V gave up 3 bases and J gave up 6 bases; unmatched junction bases: 4. CDR1 is SGDLS, CDR2 YYNGEE, per germline.

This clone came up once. DNA of the CDR3: TGTGCCATCTCAAGATACGAGGAGGACACTGAAGCTTTCTTT. It yields the protein CAISRYEEDTEAFF. The V call is TRBV10-3, the J call TRBJ1-1, with unresolved D. The V gene lost 8 bases and the J gene lost 3 bases, with 16 bases spanning the gap. CDR3 length: 14 residues. CDR1 and CDR2 (germline): ENHRY, SYGVKD.

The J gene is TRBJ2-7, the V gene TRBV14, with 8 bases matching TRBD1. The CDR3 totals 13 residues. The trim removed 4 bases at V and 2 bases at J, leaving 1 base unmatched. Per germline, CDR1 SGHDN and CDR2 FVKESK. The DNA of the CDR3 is TGTGCCAGCAGCCCGGGACAGGCCTACGAGCAGTACTTC. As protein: CASSPGQAYEQYF. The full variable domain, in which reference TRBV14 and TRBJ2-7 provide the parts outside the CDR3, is EAGVTQFPSHSVIEKGQTVTLRCDPISGHDNLYWYRRVMGKEIKFLLHFVKESKQDESGMPNNRFLAERTGGTYSTLKVQPAELEDSGVYFCASSPGQAYEQYFGPGTRLTVT.

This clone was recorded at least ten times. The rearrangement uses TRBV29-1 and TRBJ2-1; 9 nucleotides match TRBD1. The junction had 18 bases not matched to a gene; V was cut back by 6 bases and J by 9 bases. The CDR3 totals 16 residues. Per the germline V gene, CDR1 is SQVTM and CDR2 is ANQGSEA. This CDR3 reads CSVPPQRDREVGEQFF. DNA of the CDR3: TGCAGCGTCCCACCCCAGCGGGACAGGGAGGTAGGTGAGCAGTTCTTC.

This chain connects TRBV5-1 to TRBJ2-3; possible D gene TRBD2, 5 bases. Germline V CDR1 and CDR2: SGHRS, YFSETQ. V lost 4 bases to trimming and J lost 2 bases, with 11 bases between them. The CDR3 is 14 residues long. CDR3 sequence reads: CASSEPGSTDTQYF. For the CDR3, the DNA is TGCGCCAGCAGCGAACCGGGGTCCACAGATACGCAGTATTTT. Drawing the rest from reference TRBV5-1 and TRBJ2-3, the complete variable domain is KAGVTQTPRYLIKTRGQQVTLSCSPISGHRSVSWYQQTPGQGLQFLFEYFSETQRNKGNFPGRFSGRQFSNSRSEMNVSTLELGDSALYLCASSEPGSTDTQYFGPGTRLTVL.

CDR3 amino acids: CASSLSVNTEAFF. Here the CDR3 DNA reads TGCGCCAGCAGCTTGTCAGTGAACACTGAAGCTTTCTTT. The gene calls are TRBV5-1 and TRBJ1-1, with no clear D. The ends were cut back, 1 base at V and 0 bases at J, with 4 bases in the middle. Germline assignment: CDR1 SGHRS and CDR2 YFSETQ. The CDR3 covers 13 residues.